Listed below are T cell receptor beta chains from one sample, sequenced in a study of beta chain bispecific antibodies for T cell cancers. These receptors have no known antigen. TCRdb processed the 5' RACE reads anew with MiXCR; each CDR3 protein has one entry. The data hold more than 15,000 distinct CDR3 sequences, with 2% to 2.5% observed a single time. Sequenced: healthy donor T cells cultured with leukemia cells. The receptors were gathered from a human donor in good health. Some clones in this sample may be carry-over from other donors' samples. Both conserved end residues are part of each CDR3. The D gene is left open where the match is weak. Size is omitted from some rows. Given values are once, few, many or a class for expanded clones.

CASSLAWRREQFF | TGTGCCAGCAGCTTGGCCTGGCGACGTGAGCAGTTCTTC | TRBV5-5 | many | TRBJ2-1 | .
CASSLQGTQSGNTIYF | TGCGCCAGCAGCTTACAGGGTACCCAATCTGGAAACACCATATATTTT | TRBV5-1 | many | TRBJ1-3 | .
CASSLNGGPTDTQYF | TGTGCCAGCAGCTTAAACGGGGGGCCTACAGATACGCAGTATTTT | TRBV7-3 | many | TRBJ2-3 | .
CASSYSGGEQFF | TGTGCCAGCAGTTACAGCGGGGGGGAGCAGTTCTTC | TRBV6-5 | many | TRBJ2-1 | TRBD2
CASSDLDSTDTQYF | TGTGCCAGCAGTGATTTGGACAGCACAGATACGCAGTATTTT | TRBV25-1 | many | TRBJ2-3 | .
CASSSLGRGTDTQYF | TGCGCCAGCAGCTCTCTTGGGAGGGGCACAGATACGCAGTATTTT | TRBV5-1 | many | TRBJ2-3 | TRBD2
CASSLVGGDYGYTF | TGTGCCAGCAGCTTAGTAGGAGGGGATTATGGCTACACCTTC | TRBV7-9 | many | TRBJ1-2 | .
CASSPLQNQETQYF | TGTGCCAGCTCACCTCTCCAGAACCAAGAGACCCAGTACTTC | TRBV18 | many | TRBJ2-5 | .
CASYTDSGYKNEQFF | TGCGCCAGCTACACAGATTCGGGATATAAAAATGAGCAGTTCTTC | TRBV5-1 | many | TRBJ2-1 | .
CASSQDTGNYGYTF | TGTGCCAGCAGCCAAGATACAGGGAACTATGGCTACACCTTC | TRBV3-1 | many | TRBJ1-2 | .
CASSLSVLNEQFF | TGTGCCAGCAGTTTATCGGTCCTCAATGAGCAGTTCTTC | TRBV25-1 | medium-sized | TRBJ2-1 | .
CASSKLPPSGGEETQYF | TGCGCCAGCAGCAAGCTACCCCCTAGCGGGGGGGAAGAGACCCAGTACTTC | TRBV5-1 | medium-sized | TRBJ2-5 | TRBD2
CAISESVGLPSQSF | TGTGCCATCAGTGAGTCGGTAGGACTCCCCAGCCAATCCTTC | TRBV10-3 | many | TRBJ2-5 | .
CASSPSRGLDEQFF | TGTGCCAGCAGCCCCTCCCGGGGGTTGGATGAGCAGTTCTTC | TRBV7-3 | many | TRBJ2-1 | .
CASGALANEKLFF | TGTGCCAGCGGAGCTCTGGCTAATGAAAAACTGTTTTTT | TRBV7-2 | many | TRBJ1-4 | .
CASTGTEAYEQYF | TGCGCCAGCACCGGGACCGAGGCCTACGAGCAGTACTTC | TRBV5-1 | many | TRBJ2-7 | .
CASSSHRMEDTEAFF | TGTGCCAGCAGTTCTCACAGGATGGAAGACACTGAAGCTTTCTTT | TRBV27 | many | TRBJ1-1 | .
CASSLGGTEQYF | TGTGCCAGCAGCTTAGGGGGAACCGAGCAGTACTTC | TRBV7-9 | many | TRBJ2-7 | .
CASSLSFGEGIQYF | TGTGCCAGCAGTTTGAGCTTCGGAGAGGGCATTCAGTACTTC | TRBV28 | many | TRBJ2-4 | .
CASSLYRGHQPQHF | TGTGCCAGCAGTTTATACAGGGGGCATCAGCCCCAGCATTTT | TRBV28 | . | TRBJ1-5 | TRBD1
CASRNRGGANTEAFF | TGTGCCAGCAGAAACCGAGGGGGCGCGAACACTGAAGCTTTCTTT | TRBV27 | medium-sized | TRBJ1-1 | TRBD1
CASSGLAPLPYNEQFF | TGCGCCAGCAGTGGACTAGCCCCACTTCCCTACAATGAGCAGTTCTTC | TRBV4-1 | medium-sized | TRBJ2-1 | TRBD2
CASSEGTGGPPLHF | TGTGCCAGCAGTGAAGGGACAGGGGGACCACCCCTCCACTTT | TRBV6-1 | many | TRBJ1-6 | TRBD1
CSSTGSTGELFF | TGCAGCTCTACAGGGAGCACCGGGGAGCTGTTTTTT | TRBV29-1 | many | TRBJ2-2 | .
CAISSGTDTNYGYTF | TGTGCCATCAGTTCCGGGACAGATACTAACTATGGCTACACCTTC | TRBV10-3 | medium-sized | TRBJ1-2 | TRBD1
CASSTFGQAYSNQPQHF | TGTGCCAGTAGTACCTTCGGACAGGCCTATAGCAATCAGCCCCAGCATTTT | TRBV19 | many | TRBJ1-5 | TRBD1
CASSLYYNTGELFF | TGTGCCAGCAGTTTATATTACAACACCGGGGAGCTGTTTTTT | TRBV27 | many | TRBJ2-2 | .
CASSLKTSTDTQYF | TGTGCCAGCAGCTTGAAGACTAGCACAGATACGCAGTATTTT | TRBV5-4 | many | TRBJ2-3 | .
CASSLTGSSSYNEQFF | TGTGCCAGCAGCCTAACAGGGTCAAGCTCCTACAATGAGCAGTTCTTC | TRBV6-5 | medium-sized | TRBJ2-1 | .
CASSPLAAANYGYTF | TGTGCCAGCAGTCCCCTCGCGGCAGCTAACTATGGCTACACCTTC | TRBV27 | many | TRBJ1-2 | .
CATSGQYRGRLRKLFF | TGTGCCACCAGCGGACAATACAGGGGAAGACTTCGAAAACTGTTTTTT | TRBV15 | many | TRBJ1-4 | TRBD1
CASSLSGEEGVTDTQYF | TGTGCCAGCAGCTTATCGGGAGAGGAGGGCGTCACAGATACGCAGTATTTT | TRBV7-9 | few | TRBJ2-3 | .
CASSGLDRAGYTF | TGTGCCAGCAGTGGCCTAGACAGGGCTGGCTACACCTTC | TRBV6-1 | many | TRBJ1-2 | TRBD1
CASSTSGGENTEAFF | TGTGCCAGCTCAACCTCGGGAGGGGAGAACACTGAAGCTTTCTTT | TRBV18 | many | TRBJ1-1 | .
CASSLAGTGNIRDEAFF | TGTGCCAGCAGCTTAGCAGGGACAGGGAATATTCGTGATGAAGCTTTCTTT | TRBV11-2 | many | TRBJ1-1 | TRBD1
CATSDWNSQPQHF | TGTGCCACCAGTGATTGGAACAGTCAGCCCCAGCATTTT | TRBV24-1 | many | TRBJ1-5 | .
CASSFEAMNTEAFF | TGTGCCAGCAGCTTTGAGGCGATGAACACTGAAGCTTTCTTT | TRBV7-6 | many | TRBJ1-1 | .
CASSLTESNSPLHF | TGTGCCAGCAGTTTGACAGAAAGTAATTCACCCCTCCACTTT | TRBV28 | medium-sized | TRBJ1-6 | .
CASIGDSLSTDTQYF | TGTGCCAGCATCGGGGACTCCCTTAGCACAGATACGCAGTATTTT | TRBV2 | many | TRBJ2-3 | .
CSATWGEADTQYF | TGCAGTGCCACTTGGGGGGAAGCGGATACGCAGTATTTT | TRBV20-1 | medium-sized | TRBJ2-3 | .
CASSPSPSSSYEQYF | TGTGCCAGCAGCCCAAGCCCCTCGAGCTCCTACGAGCAGTACTTC | TRBV4-2 | many | TRBJ2-7 | .
CASSAPGGLYGYTF | TGTGCCAGCAGTGCCCCCGGGGGTCTATATGGCTACACCTTC | TRBV6-6 | many | TRBJ1-2 | .
CASSYSWVPELDYGYTF | TGTGCCAGCAGTTACTCGTGGGTGCCTGAGCTTGACTATGGCTACACCTTC | TRBV6-5 | many | TRBJ1-2 | .
CASSPPGVNEKLFF | TGTGCCAGCTCACCTCCTGGTGTTAATGAAAAACTGTTTTTT | TRBV18 | many | TRBJ1-4 | .
CANSAGRGGEQFF | TGTGCCAACTCTGCGGGGCGGGGAGGTGAGCAGTTCTTC | TRBV7-9 | many | TRBJ2-1 | .
CAWSVRRRYSYEQYF | TGTGCCTGGAGTGTACGGAGGCGTTACTCCTACGAGCAGTACTTC | TRBV30 | many | TRBJ2-7 | .
CASSLGHTNTEAFF | TGCGCCAGCAGCTTGGGGCATACGAACACTGAAGCTTTCTTT | TRBV5-1 | many | TRBJ1-1 | .
CARSPPNWGYSPLHF | TGTGCCAGAAGCCCACCGAACTGGGGATATTCACCCCTCCACTTT | TRBV5-3 | many | TRBJ1-6 | .
CASRGQGSGYTF | TGTGCCAGCAGGGGACAGGGAAGTGGCTACACCTTC | TRBV28 | many | TRBJ1-2 | TRBD1
CSARQSSGGLLSTDTQYF | TGCAGTGCTAGGCAATCTAGCGGGGGGCTCCTAAGCACAGATACGCAGTATTTT | TRBV20-1 | many | TRBJ2-3 | TRBD2
CASSPPGTGYEQFF | TGTGCCAGCAGTCCCCCCGGGACAGGCTATGAGCAGTTCTTC | TRBV27 | many | TRBJ2-1 | TRBD1
CASSIDRDEQYF | TGTGCCAGCAGCATAGACAGGGACGAGCAGTACTTC | TRBV6-6 | many | TRBJ2-7 | TRBD1
CASSYSIGRGYEQYF | TGTGCCAGCAGTTACTCGATAGGACGGGGGTACGAGCAGTACTTC | TRBV6-6 | many | TRBJ2-7 | .